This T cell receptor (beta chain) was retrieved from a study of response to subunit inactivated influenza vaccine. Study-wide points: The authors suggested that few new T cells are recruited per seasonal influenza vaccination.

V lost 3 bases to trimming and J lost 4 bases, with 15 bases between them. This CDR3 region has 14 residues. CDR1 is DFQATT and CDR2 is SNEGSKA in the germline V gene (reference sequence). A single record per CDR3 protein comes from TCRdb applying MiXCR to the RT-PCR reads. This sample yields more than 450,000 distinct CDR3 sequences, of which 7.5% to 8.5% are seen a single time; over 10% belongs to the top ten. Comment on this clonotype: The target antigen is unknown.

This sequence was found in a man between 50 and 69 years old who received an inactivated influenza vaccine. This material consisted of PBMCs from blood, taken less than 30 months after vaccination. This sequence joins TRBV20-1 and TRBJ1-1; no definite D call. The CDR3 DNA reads TGCAGTGCTAGGATGGGGAGTGGGTTCACTGAAGCTTTCTTT. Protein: CSARMGSGFTEAFF.